A single sample gave rise to the 24 T cell receptor beta chains below, sequenced in a study of blood T cell repertoires in COVID-19. Using immunoSEQ multiplex PCR, the repertoire was profiled, and TCRdb retains in-frame clones only, with some absent. The sample has almost 80,000 clones, 82% seen once. Sequenced sample: peripheral blood. The receptors originated from a woman aged 70 to 79 with acute or convalescent COVID-19.

This rearrangement joins TRBV4-1 to TRBJ1-1; D gene ambiguous. The CDR3 spans 14 residues. The ends were cut back, 8 bases at V and 4 bases at J, with 17 bases in the middle. Germline CDR1 and CDR2: MGHRA and YSYEKL. As DNA, the CDR3 is TGCGCCAGCCGACTTTACGTGGGGAGCACTGAAGCTTTCTTT. It codes for CASRLYVGSTEAFF.

The CDR3 DNA follows: TGCAGTGCTAGTGACGAGATCTACGAGCAGTACTTC. It encodes CSASDEIYEQYF. The V and J genes are TRBV20-1 and TRBJ2-7; D not certain. The CDR3 sequence is 12 residues long. Germline values: CDR1 DFQATT, CDR2 SNEGSKA (reference sequence). V was trimmed by 3 bases and J by 3 bases, leaving 9 bases between them.

The chain is built from TRBV6-4 and TRBJ2-3; the D gene is possibly TRBD1 (5 bases). CDR3 length: 16 residues. From germline, CDR1 is MRHNA and CDR2 SNTAGT. Trimming removed 2 bases at V and 1 base at J, with 13 bases between. The CDR3, as DNA: TGTGCCAGCAGTGACAGTACATTAGGGGGCACAGATACGCAGTATTTT. The encoded protein is CASSDSTLGGTDTQYF.

The rearrangement joins TRBV3-1 (or the pseudogene TRBV3-2) to TRBJ2-5; 10 bases agree with TRBD2. After removal of 4 bases from V and 1 base from J, the junction contained 3 bases not matched to a gene. Germline CDR1 LGHDT, CDR2 YNNKEL (reference sequence). This CDR3 has 15 residues. The CDR3 here is CASSLWTSGQETQYF. The CDR3 DNA reads TGTGCCAGCAGCCTCTGGACTAGCGGCCAAGAGACCCAGTACTTC.

The rearrangement links TRBV6-2 or TRBV6-3 to TRBJ2-5; D uncertain. V was pared by 5 bases and J by 1 base, with 14 bases between. Per germline, CDR1 MNHEY and CDR2 SVGEGT. This CDR3 region has 15 residues. The CDR3 region has the DNA TGTGCCAGCAGTCCCCGGAGTGGGTTCCAAGAGACCCAGTACTTC. Protein product: CASSPRSGFQETQYF.

This chain connects TRBV7-2 to TRBJ2-5, with TRBD1 matching 7 bases. Per the germline V gene, CDR1 is SGHTA and CDR2 is FQGNSA. Trimming took 6 bases from V and 4 from J; bases not matched to a gene: 2. The CDR3 is 12 amino acids. The CDR3 region is CASSYRGETQYF. Written as DNA, the CDR3 is TGTGCCAGCAGTTACAGGGGAGAGACCCAGTACTTC.

The chain employs TRBV7-9 and TRBJ1-2; a possible D gene is TRBD1 (5 bases). The V end lost 7 bases, the J end lost 8 bases, and 17 bases lay between the germline ends. From germline, CDR1 is SEHNR and CDR2 FQNEAQ (reference sequence). This CDR3 has 13 amino acids. CDR3 nucleotides: TGTGCCAGCAACCCCTATGGCGGGGGGGGCTACACCTTC. Amino acids: CASNPYGGGGYTF.

V and J are TRBV7-8 and TRBJ2-5; possible D gene TRBD1, 6 bases. The germline V gene has CDR1 SGHVS and CDR2 FQNEAQ. The CDR3 is made up of 18 amino acids. V was cut by 2 bases and J by 9 bases, with 28 bases left in between. CDR3 region: CASSLSLWVWEIKGAQYF. The DNA for the CDR3 is TGTGCCAGCAGCTTATCCCTGTGGGTATGGGAGATTAAGGGGGCCCAGTACTTC.

The CDR3 reads CASSLYGSPLAKAETQYF. CDR3 DNA sequence: TGTGCCAGCAGCTTATACGGATCCCCTCTTGCGAAAGCGGAGACCCAGTACTTC. The chain recombines TRBV7-6 with TRBJ2-5; D remains unclear. The germline gives CDR1 SGHVS, CDR2 FNYEAQ. This CDR3 spans 18 amino acids. Trimming stripped 2 bases from V and 5 bases from J, with 24 bases between.

The table lists this clone with many counts. The chain employs TRBV28 and TRBJ1-6, with D possibly matching TRBD1 (6 bases). The CDR3 loop spans 15 amino acids. Germline V gives CDR1 MDHEN, CDR2 SYDVKM. V shed 3 bases and J shed 5 bases, with 11 bases lying between them. The CDR3 coding sequence is TGTGCCAGCAGTTTCTCCCAGGGGAATAATTCACCCCTCCACTTT. It specifies CASSFSQGNNSPLHF.

V is TRBV20-1 and J is TRBJ2-1; TRBD2 might be the D (6 bases). Germline V CDR1 and CDR2: DFQATT, SNEGSKA (reference sequence). The CDR3 is made up of 14 amino acids. V lost 3 bases to trimming and J lost 8 bases, with 17 bases between them. The CDR3 sequence is CSASKSGVRDEQFF. CDR3 sequence (DNA): TGCAGTGCTAGTAAGTCGGGAGTACGCGATGAGCAGTTCTTC.

The chain is built from TRBV28 and TRBJ2-7, with 7 bases identical to TRBD2. Germline trimming cut 4 bases from V and 2 bases from J; bases unmatched to any gene: 8. This CDR3 is built from 15 residues. Germline CDR1 MDHEN, CDR2 SYDVKM. The CDR3 sequence: CASSSPRGETYEQYF. CDR3 nucleotide sequence: TGTGCCAGCAGTTCTCCCCGGGGGGAGACCTACGAGCAGTACTTC.

The chain has TRBV5-1 and TRBJ2-7, with 11 bases matching TRBD1. CDR1 and CDR2 from the germline V gene are SGHRS and YFSETQ. The CDR3 consists of 16 residues. V gave up 3 bases and J gave up 6 bases; unmatched junction bases: 11. The CDR3 DNA is TGCGCCAGCAGCTCGGTCGGGACAGGGGGATTCCGCGAGCAGTACTTC. Translating gives CASSSVGTGGFREQYF.

The rearrangement links TRBV30 to TRBJ2-3, with 9 bases fitting TRBD2. J gave up 3 bases and V 0 bases, and 7 bases lay outside the gene matches. The V gene's germline CDR1 is GTSNPN and CDR2 SVGIG (reference sequence). The CDR3 is 16 amino acids. The CDR3 protein is CAWSVGGLASTDTQYF. The CDR3 DNA reads TGTGCCTGGAGTGTAGGTGGACTAGCGTCGACAGATACGCAGTATTTT.

This clone was found once. This CDR3 is CASSFRERPQHF. In nucleotides, the CDR3 is TGTGCCAGCAGCTTTCGGGAACGGCCCCAGCATTTT. The chain couples TRBV7-9 to TRBJ1-5; no reliable D call. The CDR3 has 12 amino acids. Trimming cost V 3 bases and J 9 bases, with 9 bases left between them. CDR1 is SEHNR, CDR2 FQNEAQ, per germline (reference sequence).

The chain has TRBV27 and TRBJ1-6; 9 nucleotides match TRBD1. The CDR3 loop spans 16 amino acids. Unmatched junction bases numbered 9, after V lost 6 bases and J lost 6 bases. Per the germline V gene, CDR1 is MNHEY and CDR2 is SMNVEV (reference sequence). The CDR3 nucleotides read TGTGCCAGCAGCTCACAGGGGGCTGGGGGTAATTCACCCCTCCACTTT. Its protein is CASSSQGAGGNSPLHF.

V is TRBV5-1 and J is TRBJ2-5, with D tentatively TRBD1 (5 bases). The length of the CDR3 is 15 residues. Germline CDR1 is SGHRS and CDR2 is YFSETQ. The V end lost 1 base, the J end lost 4 bases, and 14 bases lay between the germline ends. CDR3 loop: CASSLQGQIGETQYF. The CDR3 region has the DNA TGCGCCAGCAGCTTGCAGGGCCAGATCGGAGAGACCCAGTACTTC.

This clone was seen a single time. The chain combines TRBV3-1 (or the pseudogene TRBV3-2) with TRBJ2-4; D perhaps matches TRBD1 (6 bases). Germline lookup yields CDR1 LGHDT and CDR2 YNNKEL (reference sequence). Trimming cost V 2 bases and J 9 bases, with 11 bases left between them. The CDR3 length is 13 residues. CDR3 bases: TGTGCCAGCAGCCAAAACAGGGATAGCATTCAGTACTTC. This codes for CASSQNRDSIQYF.

This clone has only one observation. The CDR3 sequence: CAISNLADSYEQYF. As DNA, the CDR3 is TGTGCCATCAGTAATCTAGCGGATTCCTACGAGCAGTACTTC. The V gene is TRBV10-3, the J gene TRBJ2-7, with TRBD2 matching 7 bases. The CDR3 is made up of 14 amino acids. CDR1 is ENHRY, CDR2 SYGVKD, per germline. The V segment lost 5 bases and the J segment 1 base; nucleotides outside the gene matches: 5.

This clone was detected once. This chain links TRBV19 with TRBJ1-4; no clear D gene. The CDR3 is 14 amino acids. Trimming took off 3 bases at V and 6 bases at J, with 11 bases between the two ends. Germline CDR1 LNHDA, CDR2 SQIVND (reference sequence). CDR3 DNA: TGTGCCAGTAGTATCGGGAATGGGGATGAAAAACTGTTTTTT. Its translation is CASSIGNGDEKLFF. The complete variable domain, with remaining parts taken from reference TRBV19 and TRBJ1-4, reads DGGITQSPKYLFRKEGQNVTLSCEQNLNHDAMYWYRQDPGQGLRLIYYSQIVNDFQKGDIAEGYSVSREKKESFPLTVTSAQKNPTAFYLCASSIGNGDEKLFFGSGTQLSVL.

The chain is built from TRBV5-1 and TRBJ2-3; 8 bases fit TRBD2. The CDR3 runs 13 residues. Germline V gene lookup returns CDR1 SGHRS and CDR2 YFSETQ. J gave up 7 bases and V 4 bases, and 5 bases lay outside the gene matches. The chain's CDR3 is CASSEFSGNTQYF. CDR3 DNA sequence: TGCGCCAGCAGCGAGTTTAGCGGGAATACGCAGTATTTT.

The chain links TRBV12-5 to TRBJ1-1; D is ambiguous. In germline, CDR1 is LGHNT, CDR2 FRNRAP. The CDR3 sequence is 12 residues long. Trimming took off 2 bases at V and 6 bases at J, with 7 bases between the two ends. The CDR3, as DNA: TGTGCTAGTGGTTTGTCCCAGGCTGAAGCTTTCTTT. It codes for CASGLSQAEAFF.

V and J are TRBV7-2 and TRBJ2-1, with D tentatively TRBD2 (5 bases). This CDR3 is built from 14 residues. Germline-derived CDR1 and CDR2 are SGHTA and FQGNSA. Deletions cut 7 bases from V and 10 bases from J, with 20 bases between. CDR3 in DNA: TGTGCCAGCACACCAGCCGTAGCTAGCAACGAGCAGTTCTTC. Amino acid sequence: CASTPAVASNEQFF.

The genes are TRBV3-1 (or the pseudogene TRBV3-2) and TRBJ1-5; 9 bases match TRBD1. CDR1 and CDR2 (germline): LGHDT, YNNKEL (reference sequence). CDR3 length: 17 residues. The trim removed 1 base at V and 2 bases at J, leaving 6 bases unmatched. The CDR3 sequence: CASSQARTGVGNQPQHF. Written as DNA, the CDR3 is TGTGCCAGCAGCCAAGCCCGGACAGGGGTTGGCAATCAGCCCCAGCATTTT.